This passage covers 25 T cell receptor beta chains from one sample sequenced in a study of T cell responses to AZD1222 COVID-19 vaccine. Sequenced by immunoSEQ multiplex PCR; TCRdb stores in-frame clones only, minus some. The repertoire consists of about 170,000 clones, with less than 90% occurring once and the leading ten covering 1.5% to 2%. Sequenced here: peripheral blood, sampled on day 0 of AZD1222 vaccination. The receptors were sampled from an adult in good health.

The chain has TRBV4-2 and TRBJ1-5; D is ambiguous. This CDR3 has 16 amino acids. In germline, CDR1 is LGHNA, CDR2 YNFKEQ. Trimming took 0 bases from V and 5 from J, leaving 14 bases between them. This chain's CDR3 is CASSQDYPVIDQPQHF. CDR3 nucleotides: TGTGCCAGCAGCCAAGATTACCCCGTAATTGATCAGCCCCAGCATTTT.

This sequence joins TRBV7-2 and TRBJ1-5; D is ambiguous. Germline V gene lookup returns CDR1 SGHTA and CDR2 FQGNSA. V was pared by 2 bases and J by 0 bases, with 8 bases between. CDR3 length equals 15 residues. This CDR3 reads CASSLYGTSNQPQHF. The CDR3 nucleotides read TGTGCCAGCAGCTTATACGGCACTAGCAATCAGCCCCAGCATTTT.

This chain uses TRBV11-1 with TRBJ2-1, with 7 nucleotides matching TRBD2. This CDR3 has 15 amino acids. Per germline, CDR1 SGHAT and CDR2 FQDESV (reference sequence). The V gene end was trimmed by 2 bases and the J gene end by 8 bases; junction bases not matched to a gene: 9. The CDR3, as DNA: TGTGCCAGCAGCTTATCGGCTAGCGGAAGGTATGAGCAGTTCTTC. This translates into CASSLSASGRYEQFF.

This sequence joins TRBV2 and TRBJ2-7, with TRBD1 matching over 7 bases. Germline lookup yields CDR1 SNHLY and CDR2 FYNNEI. The V and J ends lost 4 bases and 7 bases, in that order; junction bases with no gene match: 10. CDR3 size: 14 residues. DNA for the CDR3: TGTGCCAGCAGTGTAGACAGGGTCTGGGGAGAGCAGTACTTC. This translates into CASSVDRVWGEQYF. The full variable domain, completed using reference TRBV2 and TRBJ2-7, is EPEVTQTPSHQVTQMGQEVILRCVPISNHLYFYWYRQILGQKVEFLVSFYNNEISEKSEIFDDQFSVERPDGSNFTLKIRSTKLEDSAMYFCASSVDRVWGEQYFGPGTRLTVT.

V is TRBV2 and J is TRBJ1-1; possibly TRBD1 for D (5 bases). Germline V gene sequence: CDR1 SNHLY, CDR2 FYNNEI. The CDR3 length is 12 residues. V was clipped by 9 bases and J by 1 base, with 9 bases between them. The CDR3 spells CASRDGNTEAFF. CDR3 coding DNA: TGTGCCAGTAGGGACGGGAACACTGAAGCTTTCTTT. The whole variable domain, remainder taken from reference TRBV2 and TRBJ1-1, is EPEVTQTPSHQVTQMGQEVILRCVPISNHLYFYWYRQILGQKVEFLVSFYNNEISEKSEIFDDQFSVERPDGSNFTLKIRSTKLEDSAMYFCASRDGNTEAFFGQGTRLTVV.

This sequence joins TRBV7-2 and TRBJ2-5; D tentatively fits TRBD1 or TRBD2 (6 bases each). Germline V gene lookup returns CDR1 SGHTA and CDR2 FQGNSA. CDR3 size: 17 residues. V shed 0 bases and J shed 2 bases, with 16 bases lying between them. The CDR3 reads CASSLALRGGKQETQYF. In DNA form, the CDR3 reads TGTGCCAGCAGCTTAGCGCTGAGAGGGGGGAAACAAGAGACCCAGTACTTC.

V usage is TRBV28 and J usage is TRBJ2-1; TRBD2 matches 11 bases. Germline V CDR1 and CDR2: MDHEN, SYDVKM. Losses at the gene ends were 1 base for V and 3 bases for J; bases not matched to a gene: 2. The CDR3 runs to 16 residues. This CDR3 is CASSLLAGGGYNEQFF. Written as DNA, the CDR3 is TGTGCCAGCAGTTTATTAGCGGGAGGGGGCTACAATGAGCAGTTCTTC.

The genes are TRBV10-2 and TRBJ2-1, with D unresolved. Per germline, CDR1 WSHSY and CDR2 SAAADI. This CDR3 has 14 residues. The ends were cut back, 2 bases at V and 4 bases at J, with 9 bases in the middle. The CDR3 DNA sequence: TGCGCCAGCAGTGAGGCAGCCCGATACAATGAGCAGTTCTTC. Encoded protein: CASSEAARYNEQFF.

The chain's CDR3 is CAWSHRARGLAGQETQYF. CDR3 bases: TGTGCCTGGAGTCATAGGGCAAGAGGACTAGCGGGACAAGAGACCCAGTACTTC. The V gene is TRBV30, the J gene TRBJ2-5; TRBD2 matches at 12 bases. The CDR3 length is 18 residues. Germline CDR1 is GTSNPN and CDR2 is SVGIG (reference sequence). Germline trimming cut 2 bases from V and 2 bases from J; bases unmatched to any gene: 12.

The chain combines TRBV11-2 with TRBJ1-6; 8 nucleotides agree with TRBD1. This CDR3 contains 14 residues. The ends lost 5 bases at V and 10 bases at J; junction bases unmatched: 7. Germline loops: CDR1 SGHAT, CDR2 FQNNGV. The CDR3 here is CASSGGTGQSPLHF. CDR3 DNA: TGTGCCAGCAGCGGTGGGACAGGCCAGTCACCCCTCCACTTT. Using reference TRBV11-2 and TRBJ1-6 for the parts outside the CDR3, the full variable domain is EAGVAQSPRYKIIEKRQSVAFWCNPISGHATLYWYQQILGQGPKLLIQFQNNGVVDDSQLPKDRFSAERLKGVDSTLKIQPAKLEDSAVYLCASSGGTGQSPLHFGNGTRLTVT.

The CDR3 reads CASSEAGRAYGYTF. The CDR3 bases are TGTGCCAGCAGTGAAGCAGGCAGGGCCTATGGCTACACCTTC. The chain combines TRBV6-1 with TRBJ1-2; possibly TRBD1 for D (5 bases). The germline V gene encodes CDR1 MNHNS and CDR2 SASEGT. Between the trimmed V and J ends, which lost 0 bases and 4 bases, there was a span of 9 bases. The CDR3 runs to 14 residues.

The V call is TRBV4-3, the J call TRBJ1-5, with D perhaps TRBD1 (6 bases). The CDR3 runs to 15 residues. Germline V gives CDR1 LGHNA, CDR2 YSLEER. The germline V and J ends were trimmed by 0 bases and 7 bases, with 13 bases remaining between them. CDR3 amino acids: CASSQEPTGGQPQHF. The CDR3 region has the DNA TGCGCCAGCAGCCAAGAACCGACAGGTGGCCAGCCCCAGCATTTT.

The V gene is TRBV19, the J gene TRBJ1-4; D may be TRBD1 (5 bases). The CDR3 extends over 15 amino acids. Trimming took off 9 bases at V and 2 bases at J, with 16 bases between the two ends. Germline values: CDR1 LNHDA, CDR2 SQIVND (reference sequence). The CDR3 DNA sequence: TGTGCCAGCGGCCCCCGACGACAGACTAATGAAAAACTGTTTTTT. Its translation: CASGPRRQTNEKLFF.

This chain joins TRBV19 and TRBJ2-7; 7 bases align to TRBD1. This CDR3 contains 14 residues. Germline CDR1 LNHDA, CDR2 SQIVND (reference sequence). Trimming at V came to 4 bases and at J to 2 bases, leaving 5 bases not matched to a gene. The DNA of the CDR3 is TGTGCCAGTAGTAGCCGGGACAGCCCCTACGAGCAGTACTTC. The encoded protein is CASSSRDSPYEQYF.

The rearrangement uses TRBV6-5 and TRBJ2-7; 10 nucleotides align to TRBD2. The CDR3 runs to 15 residues. CDR1 is MNHEY and CDR2 is SVGAGI in the germline V gene. The V gene end was trimmed by 6 bases and the J gene end by 2 bases; junction bases not matched to a gene: 7. For the CDR3, the DNA is TGTGCCAGCAGAGGGCAACTAGCGGGAACCTACGAGCAGTACTTC. Encoded protein: CASRGQLAGTYEQYF.

The chain employs TRBV20-1 and TRBJ1-1; no clear D gene. The CDR3 loop spans 11 amino acids. V was shortened by 5 bases and J by 7 bases, with 11 bases between the two germline ends. Germline values: CDR1 DFQATT, CDR2 SNEGSKA (reference sequence). The CDR3 here is CSAETEYEAFF. CDR3 sequence (DNA): TGCAGTGCTGAGACGGAATATGAAGCTTTCTTT.

J is TRBJ2-5 and V is TRBV11-3, with 8 nucleotides matching TRBD2. Per germline, CDR1 SGHNT and CDR2 YENEEA. The ends lost 4 bases at V and 4 bases at J; junction bases unmatched: 17. This CDR3 has 18 residues. The DNA of the CDR3 is TGTGCCAGCAGCTCCCGGGGAGGAAAGAGCGGGAGTGGAGAGACCCAGTACTTC. This encodes CASSSRGGKSGSGETQYF.

The chain employs TRBV7-3 and TRBJ1-6, with TRBD1 matching over 9 bases. The CDR3 sequence is 16 residues long. Germline CDR1 and CDR2: SGHTA and FQGTGA. The V gene end was trimmed by 5 bases and the J gene end by 10 bases; junction bases not matched to a gene: 12. The CDR3 loop is CASSDPGQGKESPLHF. The CDR3 nucleotides read TGTGCCAGCAGCGATCCGGGACAGGGAAAAGAATCACCCCTCCACTTT. The whole variable domain, filled in from reference TRBV7-3 and TRBJ1-6, reads GAGVSQTPSNKVTEKGKYVELRCDPISGHTALYWYRQSLGQGPEFLIYFQGTGAADDSGLPNDRFFAVRPEGSVSTLKIQRTERGDSAVYLCASSDPGQGKESPLHFGNGTRLTVT.

The genes are TRBV12-5 and TRBJ1-2, with 9 bases aligning to TRBD1. The CDR3 spans 12 residues. CDR1 is LGHNT and CDR2 is FRNRAP in the germline V gene. J lost 4 bases, V lost 6 bases, and 0 bases had no gene match. The CDR3 here is CASGDRGYGYTF. CDR3 sequence (DNA): TGTGCTAGTGGGGACAGGGGCTATGGCTACACCTTC.

The chain is built from TRBV6-1 and TRBJ2-7; tentative D call: TRBD1 (6 bases). The CDR3 covers 14 residues. V lost 1 base and J 3 bases, leaving 10 bases between the germline ends. Germline V CDR1 and CDR2: MNHNS, SASEGT. CDR3 sequence: CASSEVVGGYEQYV. DNA for the CDR3: TGTGCCAGCAGTGAAGTGGTAGGGGGCTACGAGCAGTACGTC.

The chain joins TRBV4-2 to TRBJ1-4, with 8 positions matching TRBD1. Germline trimming cut 4 bases from V and 4 bases from J; bases unmatched to any gene: 8. CDR1 LGHNA and CDR2 YNFKEQ come from the germline V gene. This CDR3 is built from 16 residues. Written as DNA, the CDR3 is TGTGCCAGCAGCCCAATTCCGACAGGGGTTAATGAAAAACTGTTTTTT. Encoded protein: CASSPIPTGVNEKLFF.

The genes are TRBV4-1 and TRBJ2-1; 8 nucleotides match TRBD2. The trim removed 3 bases at V and 1 base at J, leaving 14 bases unmatched. CDR1 is MGHRA, CDR2 YSYEKL, per germline. The CDR3 totals 19 residues. The DNA of the CDR3 is TGCGCCAGCAGCCACCGAGGGGCTAGCGGGCAACCTTCCTACAATGAGCAGTTCTTC. Translated: CASSHRGASGQPSYNEQFF.

The rearrangement uses TRBV28 and TRBJ2-1, with TRBD2 identical over 8 bases. Germline assignment: CDR1 MDHEN and CDR2 SYDVKM. The CDR3 extends over 15 amino acids. With V trimmed by 8 bases and J by 3 bases, 9 bases remained unmatched. The CDR3 nucleotides read TGTGCCAGCCGTGTCGGGGGGGGGCTCTACAATGAGCAGTTCTTC. It translates to CASRVGGGLYNEQFF.

CDR3: CASSQDQGLTYEQYF. The CDR3 nucleotides read TGTGCCAGCAGTCAAGATCAGGGGCTTACCTACGAGCAGTACTTC. The rearrangement links TRBV21-1 to TRBJ2-7; the table's TRBD1 call for D was not verified on the DNA. TRBV21-1 is a pseudogene. The CDR3 spans 15 residues.

CDR3 nucleotides: TGTGCCAGCACCTTACTCCTTAGCTCCTACAATGAGCAGTTCTTC. Its translation is CASTLLLSSYNEQFF. This chain uses TRBV28 with TRBJ2-1; unclear D gene. Deletions cut 7 bases from V and 0 bases from J, with 13 bases between. Looked up from germline, CDR1 is MDHEN and CDR2 is SYDVKM. The CDR3 loop spans 15 amino acids.